These T cell receptor beta chains were read from a single sample in a study of cytomegalovirus exposure and HLA in healthy donors. Generated by immunoSEQ multiplex PCR, the TCRdb table keeps only in-frame clones and is missing some. The table records around 150,000 clones, roughly three quarters of them present only once. The sequenced sample consisted of PBMCs. Receptors originate from a male donor in good health and CMV-seronegative. Each CDR3 is given with its conserved first and last residue. Each record gives: V gene, D gene, clone size, J gene, CDR3 DNA, CDR3 protein. The D gene is left open where the match is weak. Where a row states a size, it is once, few, many or the class of an expanded clone; other rows omit it.

>TRBV19|TRBD1|few|TRBJ2-5
TGTGCCAGTACCCGACAGGGACAAAAAGGGGAGACCCAGTACTTC
CASTRQGQKGETQYF
>TRBV11-2|TRBD2|NA|TRBJ2-3
TGTGCCAGCAGCTTCGCTAGCGGGGGTAGCACAGATACGCAGTATTTT
CASSFASGGSTDTQYF
>TRBV7-2|NA|NA|TRBJ1-5
TGTGCCAGCAGCCCCGGGGGGGCAGGGAGCAATCAGCCCCAGCATTTT
CASSPGGAGSNQPQHF
>TRBV5-4|NA|NA|TRBJ1-1
TGTGCCAGCAGCTGGGGAGGCACTGAAGCTTTCTTT
CASSWGGTEAFF
>TRBV7-6|TRBD1|NA|TRBJ1-6
TGTGCCAGCAGCTCGACAGGGGGGAAGTCACCCCTCCACTTT
CASSSTGGKSPLHF
>TRBV19|NA|once|TRBJ1-1
TGTGCCAGTAGTATGGAGCATTTGAACACTGAAGCTTTCTTT
CASSMEHLNTEAFF
>TRBV27|TRBD1|NA|TRBJ2-7
TGTGCCAGCAGCCCGATGACAGGGGCCTACGAGCAGTACTTC
CASSPMTGAYEQYF
>TRBV5-1|TRBD2|NA|TRBJ2-7
TGCGCCAGCAGCTTAGCGGGGGGGCCTTACGAGCAGTACTTC
CASSLAGGPYEQYF
>TRBV18|NA|NA|TRBJ2-5
TGTGCCAGCTCACCGGAGGAGACCCAGTACTTC
CASSPEETQYF
>TRBV30|NA|NA|TRBJ2-5
TGTGCCTGGAGTTTCCCGGACAGAGAAGAGACCCAGTACTTC
CAWSFPDREETQYF
>TRBV7-2|NA|NA|TRBJ2-4
TGTGCCAGCAGCTCCAGGGCGGCCAAAAACATTCAGTACTTC
CASSSRAAKNIQYF
>TRBV27|NA|NA|TRBJ1-1
TGTGCCAGCAGTTTAGGGGACTCCAGGAACACTGAAGCTTTCTTT
CASSLGDSRNTEAFF
>TRBV7-8|NA|NA|TRBJ2-5
TGTGCCAGCAGCTTTACCCTCCCCGCGCGGCCCGGGACCCAGTACTTC
CASSFTLPARPGTQYF
>TRBV6-1|NA|NA|TRBJ1-1
TGTGCCGGCAGTTTCAGGGGAAAGGCTGAAGCTTTCTTT
CAGSFRGKAEAFF
>TRBV9|NA|NA|TRBJ2-6
TGTGCCAGCAGCTTAGTAGCCTCTGGGGCCAACGTCCTGACTTTC
CASSLVASGANVLTF
>TRBV5-1|TRBD1|NA|TRBJ2-7
TGCGCCAGCAGCCCCGGGACAGGGTGGGAGTACGAGCAGTACTTC
CASSPGTGWEYEQYF
>TRBV5-6|TRBD1|NA|TRBJ2-2
TGTGCCAGCAGCCGGGGACAGCCCACCGGGGAGCTGTTTTTT
CASSRGQPTGELFF
>TRBV5-5|TRBD1|few|TRBJ1-3
TGTGCCAGCAGATCGTACCCGGGACAGGGTTTGAACACCATATATTTT
CASRSYPGQGLNTIYF
>TRBV10-3|NA|NA|TRBJ1-2
TGTGCCATCAGTGAGTCTTCAGGGGAGGGCTACACCTTC
CAISESSGEGYTF
>TRBV5-1|NA|few|TRBJ1-4
TGCGCCAGCAGTCTGAGGGGGTTAAATGAAAAACTGTTTTTT
CASSLRGLNEKLFF
>TRBV7-3|NA|NA|TRBJ2-4
TGTGCCAGCAGCTCCAGCGGGCAGAAAAACATTCAGTACTTC
CASSSSGQKNIQYF
>TRBV29-1|NA|few|TRBJ2-3
TGCAGCGTTGAGGCCAGCACAGATACGCAGTATTTT
CSVEASTDTQYF
>TRBV4-1|TRBD2|NA|TRBJ2-1
TGCGCCAGCAGCCAAGAGGGGGGGGGCCAGCGGGGGCCTTACAATGAGCAGTTCTTC
CASSQEGGGQRGPYNEQFF
>TRBV28|NA|NA|TRBJ2-7
TGTGCCAGCAGTATCCCCCGGGGGAGATACGAGCAGTACTTC
CASSIPRGRYEQYF
>TRBV6-1|TRBD2|NA|TRBJ2-7
TGTGCCAGCATCCGGGGGGACTCCTACGAGCAGTACTTC
CASIRGDSYEQYF
>TRBV9|NA|few|TRBJ2-3
TGTGCCAGCAGCGTAGAGGCAGGGGATACGCAGTATTTT
CASSVEAGDTQYF
>TRBV4-1|TRBD2|NA|TRBJ2-1
TGCGCCAGCAGCCAAACTAGCGGGGGCCCCAATGAGCAGTTCTTC
CASSQTSGGPNEQFF
>TRBV15|TRBD1|NA|TRBJ1-1
TGTGCCACCAGCACACAAACCATATTGCAGGGGGCGAGGGCTGAAGCTTTCTTT
CATSTQTILQGARAEAFF
>TRBV4-2|NA|NA|TRBJ2-7
TGTGCCAGCAGCCGGACGGGAACGGACGAGCAGTACTTC
CASSRTGTDEQYF
>TRBV4-3|NA|NA|TRBJ1-3
TGCGCCAGCAGCCAAGATCTCTACGGACAGCCAAACACCATATATTTT
CASSQDLYGQPNTIYF
>TRBV15|TRBD1|NA|TRBJ1-1
TGTGCCACCAGCAGAGGGCGACAGGGGGCTTTCAGTGAAGCTTTCTTT
CATSRGRQGAFSEAFF
>TRBV5-1|NA|NA|TRBJ2-2
TGCGCCAGCAGCTTTCTAGGGGAAGGAACCGGGGAGCTGTTTTTT
CASSFLGEGTGELFF
>TRBV6-4|TRBD2|NA|TRBJ2-3
TGTGCCAGCAGTGACACTAGCGGGGGGGCAGATACGCAGTATTTT
CASSDTSGGADTQYF
>TRBV7-9|NA|NA|TRBJ2-2
TGTGCCAGCAGCACCTGGACAGCGAACACCGGGGAGCTGTTTTTT
CASSTWTANTGELFF
>TRBV7-9|NA|NA|TRBJ1-2
TGTGCCAGCAGCTTAGGAGGAGGGGACTATGGCTACACCTTC
CASSLGGGDYGYTF
>TRBV18|NA|few|TRBJ2-1
TGTGCCAGCTCACCATCATCCGGGGTACATGAGCAGTTCTTC
CASSPSSGVHEQFF
>TRBV6-4|NA|NA|TRBJ1-1
TGTGCCAGCAGATCGACTGACCTGAACACTGAAGCTTTCTTT
CASRSTDLNTEAFF
>TRBV7-2|NA|NA|TRBJ2-5
TGTGCCAGCAGCCCGCCCCCGGTCCTATTCCTCCAAGAGACCCAGTACTTC
CASSPPPVLFLQETQYF
>TRBV5-4|NA|NA|TRBJ2-7
TGTGCCAGCAGCTTGGACGGTTCCTACGAGCAGTACTTC
CASSLDGSYEQYF
>TRBV20-1|TRBD1|few|TRBJ1-4
TGCAGTGCTCACGAGGGTGGGACAGTCCTTTTT
CSAHEGGTVLF
>TRBV6-5|NA|few|TRBJ2-7
TGTGCCAGCAGTTACTCGAGGCCAGGGAAGACCTACGAGCAGTACTTC
CASSYSRPGKTYEQYF
>TRBV29-1|NA|NA|TRBJ2-5
TGCAGCGTTGGACAGCAAGAGACCCAGTACTTC
CSVGQQETQYF
>TRBV28|TRBD1|few|TRBJ1-5
TGTGCCAGCAGTTTAGCAGGGGGAAGTCAGCCCCAGCATTTT
CASSLAGGSQPQHF
>TRBV19|NA|once|TRBJ2-7
TGTGCCAGTAGTTTAACTAGTCGCACCTACGAGCAGTACTTC
CASSLTSRTYEQYF
>TRBV11-2|NA|NA|TRBJ2-7
TGTGCCAGCAGCCCTACCACCTACGAGCAGTACTTC
CASSPTTYEQYF
>TRBV5-1|NA|few|TRBJ1-6
TGCGCCAGCAGCTCAACAGAGAATTCACCCCTCCACTTT
CASSSTENSPLHF
>TRBV11-3|NA|NA|TRBJ2-1
TGTGCCAGCAGCACCGGGGGCTACAATGAGCAGTTCTTC
CASSTGGYNEQFF
>TRBV4-3|NA|NA|TRBJ1-5
TGCGCCAGGAAGGAGCAGGGAGGGTTTTATAGCAATCAGCCCCAGCATTTT
CARKEQGGFYSNQPQHF
>TRBV19|TRBD1|once|TRBJ1-1
TGTGCCAGTAGTGTACAGGGGGCAAGGACTGAAGCTTTCTTT
CASSVQGARTEAFF
>TRBV5-1|NA|few|TRBJ2-7
TGCGCCAGCAGCCGAACGGGTTACGAGCAGTACTTC
CASSRTGYEQYF
>TRBV28|TRBD1|once|TRBJ1-3
TGTGCCAGTAGACAGGGGCTCTCTGGAAACACCATATATTTT
CASRQGLSGNTIYF